The rows below give T cell receptor beta chains drawn from one sample of a study of OX40 agonist ivuxolimab in advanced cancers. Only in-frame clones appear in the TCRdb table, and some are missing; sequencing was by immunoSEQ multiplex PCR. The sample holds under 40,000 clones, 75% to 95% seen once. This specimen was CD4+ or CD8+ T cells sorted from blood, taken in a trial of the OX40 agonist ivuxolimab. The origin of the receptors is an adult with an advanced solid tumor such as melanoma, head and neck, liver or kidney cancer. The CDR3 runs from the conserved cysteine through the conserved F or W.

V	CDR3
TRBV29-1	CSAIRWGRNSNEQFF
TRBV13	CASSSPTSFRSEAFF
TRBV4-1	CASSLLRGHNSPLHF
TRBV7-8	CASSLRQGPDNEQFF
TRBV15	CATSRVSSYNEQFF
TRBV29-1	CSVKRVWDNTGELFF
TRBV7-9	CASSRDRGSNYGYTF
TRBV5-6	CASSSGGAGLSYEQYF
TRBV6-1	CASSGTGWGNSPLHF
TRBV5-6	CASSLPGATEAFF
TRBV13	CASSLEDSNYGYTF
TRBV7-9	CASSSRDAGINQPQHF
TRBV7-6	CASSSGSRPEQYF
TRBV10-1	CASSSSTGGYNEQFF
TRBV6-1	CASSEARRSNTEAFF
TRBV11-3	CASSGRTSTDTQYF
TRBV7-9	CASSSPSGLNEKLFF
TRBV7-3	CASSLSGTSTDTQYF
TRBV7-8	CASSYSNQPQHF
TRBV27	CASSSSSGQGFWSPLHF
TRBV6-4	CASRETGLNTEAFF
TRBV27	CASSPTSGMGEQYF
TRBV7-9	CASSLRSAEAFF
TRBV9	CASSPWGDPDYEQYF
TRBV2	CASSEQGGYTF
TRBV11-2	CASSLALQGFNEQFF
TRBV7-9	CASSLGLGYEQYF
TRBV19	CASSQGGAQPQHF
TRBV2	CASSESGTSYEQYF
TRBV7-3	CASSYGLAGVVGELFF
TRBV13	CASSSTGDWNTGELFF
TRBV6-5	CASSPGNTEAFF
TRBV4-1	CASSQGFGELFF
TRBV7-8	CASRPTPTGWGFGDTQYF
TRBV10-2	CASSESYGDGQFF
TRBV27	CASSLTSAGGPDLETQYF
TRBV4-3	CASSQDWGARTTNEKLFF
TRBV5-1	CASSLVPGHIYEQYF
TRBV27	CASSEGRGQPQHF
TRBV2	CASSESRDSLYSNQPQHF
TRBV7-9	CASSPPGEYYGYTF